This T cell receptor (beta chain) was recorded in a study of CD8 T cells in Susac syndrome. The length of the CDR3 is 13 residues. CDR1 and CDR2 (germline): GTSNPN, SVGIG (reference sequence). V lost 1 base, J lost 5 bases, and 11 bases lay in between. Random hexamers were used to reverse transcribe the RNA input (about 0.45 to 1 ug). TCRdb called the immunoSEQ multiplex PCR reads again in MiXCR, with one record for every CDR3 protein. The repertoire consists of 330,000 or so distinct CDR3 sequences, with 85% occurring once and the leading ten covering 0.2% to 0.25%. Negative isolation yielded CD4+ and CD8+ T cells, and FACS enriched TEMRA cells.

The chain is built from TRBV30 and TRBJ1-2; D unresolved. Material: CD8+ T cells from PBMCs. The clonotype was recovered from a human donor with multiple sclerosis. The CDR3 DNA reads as TGTGCCTGGAGTGAAGGGTATAGGTATGGCTACACCTTC. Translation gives CAWSEGYRYGYTF.